The text below deals with one T cell receptor beta chain. This entry is derived from a study of tumor-infiltrating lymphocytes in oesophageal squamous cell carcinoma. V was shortened by 0 bases and J by 1 base, with 12 bases between the two germline ends. This CDR3 is built from 16 residues. CDR1 is LGHDT, CDR2 YNNKEL, per germline (reference sequence). TCRdb ran MiXCR on the PCR reads and lists one entry per CDR3 protein. Of approximately 18,000 distinct CDR3 sequences listed, roughly 47% are singletons. The TCR was taken from a male donor with esophageal squamous cell carcinoma. The V gene is TRBV3-1, the J gene TRBJ1-1; D not resolved. The specimen sequenced was esophageal tumor tissue. Here the CDR3 DNA reads TGTGCCAGCAGCCAAGAAGGTAGTGTGAGGAACACTGAAGCTTTCTTT. Protein: CASSQEGSVRNTEAFF.